The present TCR beta chain was sequenced within a study of cytomegalovirus exposure and HLA in healthy donors. General observations from the study: Specificity of a few CMV-associated chains for CMV antigens was verified in vitro. In a later analysis, parvovirus B19, influenza, CMV and Epstein-Barr virus appeared linked to several top co-occurrence clusters. A prior analysis recorded that most TCR beta V segments were productive about 87% or about 30% of the time.

Germline CDR1 is ENHRY and CDR2 is SYGVKD. V was pared by 10 bases and J by 9 bases, with 7 bases of the junction left unmatched. The CDR3 has 12 residues. A multiplex PCR was run with 60 Vbeta primers and 13 Jbeta primers. The repertoire was sequenced with immunoSEQ multiplex PCR; TCRdb's copy has only in-frame clones and lacks some. The sample yields more than 85,000 clones, around 77% seen once. With respect to this clone: Its antigen is unidentified.

This TCR derives from a woman between 40 and 50 years old in good health and CMV-seropositive. What was sequenced was PBMCs. The rearrangement links TRBV10-3 to TRBJ1-3; 9 bases are shared with TRBD1. The CDR3 DNA follows: TGTGCCACCGGGGACAGGGTGGGCACCATATATTTT. Its translation is CATGDRVGTIYF.